This TCR beta chain was documented in a study of control samples from healthy donors and cancer patients. The CDR3 consists of 13 residues. Germline trimming cut 8 bases from V and 10 bases from J; bases unmatched to any gene: 11. Per germline, CDR1 SGHDN and CDR2 FVKESK. Sequenced by immunoSEQ multiplex PCR; TCRdb stores in-frame clones only, minus some. The repertoire holds around 130,000 clones, 89% seen once, with around 40% in the top ten. This TCR derives from a man over 45 in good health. The sequenced sample was blood. The J gene is TRBJ2-1, the V gene TRBV14; the match to TRBD2 covers 7 bases. The CDR3 region has the DNA TGTGCCAGCGAACCGGGATTGGGGGGGGAGCAGTTCTTC. Protein: CASEPGLGGEQFF. The complete variable domain, with remaining parts taken from reference TRBV14 and TRBJ2-1, reads EAGVTQFPSHSVIEKGQTVTLRCDPISGHDNLYWYRRVMGKEIKFLLHFVKESKQDESGMPNNRFLAERTGGTYSTLKVQPAELEDSGVYFCASEPGLGGEQFFGPGTRLTVL.